Shown below are 30 T cell receptor beta chains from a single sample sequenced in a study of Ad26.COV2.S vaccination and SARS-CoV-2 variants. Regarding treatment: around 19 received Ad26.COV2.S at low or high dose, single or two shots; about 5 received placebo; per-sample allocation not given. Samples came from day 63 after the first vaccine or placebo injection. Clones were sequenced by immunoSEQ multiplex PCR, and TCRdb holds only the in-frame ones, with some missing. The sample yields about 680,000 clones, around 90% seen once. Sequenced material: peripheral blood, taken in a trial of Ad26.COV2.S vaccine versus placebo. The receptors were sampled from a person between 18 and 59 years old who received the Ad26.COV2.S COVID-19 vaccine or a placebo.

The rearrangement uses TRBV18 and TRBJ2-7; 7 nucleotides align to TRBD2. The CDR3 is 13 residues long. The V segment lost 3 bases and the J segment 4 bases; nucleotides outside the gene matches: 3. Germline lookup yields CDR1 KGHSH and CDR2 LQKENI. The CDR3 spells CASSPGLQYEQYF. CDR3 bases: TGTGCCAGCTCACCGGGACTACAATACGAGCAGTACTTC.

This clone was observed a handful of times. The chain recombines TRBV11-2 with TRBJ1-6, with D uncertain. CDR1 is SGHAT, CDR2 FQNNGV, per germline. The CDR3 has 11 amino acids. V gave up 0 bases and J gave up 11 bases, with 2 bases separating them. The CDR3 nucleotides read TGTGCCAGCAGCTTAGATGCACCCCTCCACTTT. This codes for CASSLDAPLHF.

The chain carries TRBV7-2 and TRBJ2-7, with D unclear. The CDR3 is 15 amino acids. Trimming removed 3 bases at V and 4 bases at J, with 16 bases between. Looked up from germline, CDR1 is SGHTA and CDR2 is FQGNSA. This CDR3 reads CASSFQFDGKYEQYF. CDR3 DNA: TGTGCCAGCAGCTTTCAATTCGACGGAAAATACGAGCAGTACTTC.

The chain joins TRBV2 to TRBJ2-2, with D unresolved. V was shortened by 7 bases and J by 6 bases, with 12 bases between the two germline ends. Germline-derived CDR1 and CDR2 are SNHLY and FYNNEI. There are 13 residues in the CDR3. The CDR3 region has the DNA TGTGCCAGCACCCGAAGTGGGGCCGGGGAGCTGTTTTTT. Encoded protein: CASTRSGAGELFF.

The genes are TRBV5-1 and TRBJ1-5; 8 nucleotides line up with TRBD1. Trimming removed 3 bases from V and 7 bases from J; junction bases left unmatched: 3. This CDR3 is built from 13 residues. Per germline, CDR1 SGHRS and CDR2 YFSETQ. CDR3 loop: CASSWTGKQPQHF. The CDR3 DNA follows: TGCGCCAGCAGCTGGACAGGGAAACAGCCCCAGCATTTT.

The J gene is TRBJ2-5, the V gene TRBV5-4; tentative D call: TRBD2 (7 bases). CDR3 length: 15 residues. The germline gives CDR1 SGHNT, CDR2 YYREEE (reference sequence). V dropped 2 bases and J dropped 2 bases, with 13 bases sitting between them. CDR3 protein: CASSLGGGGQETQYF. Here the CDR3 DNA reads TGTGCCAGCAGCTTAGGGGGGGGCGGGCAAGAGACCCAGTACTTC.

As to this clone: The same CDR3 can be traced to other DNA sequences in this sample. The CDR3 here is CASSGQGATGELFF. The DNA of the CDR3 is TGTGCCAGTAGTGGACAGGGGGCCACCGGGGAGCTGTTTTTT. V gene TRBV19 combines with J gene TRBJ2-2; 11 bases line up with TRBD1. The V gene's germline CDR1 is LNHDA and CDR2 SQIVND (reference sequence). The CDR3 is 14 amino acids. Trimming took 5 bases from V and 4 from J; bases not matched to a gene: 0.

The chain carries TRBV9 and TRBJ1-5; no clear D. V was trimmed by 4 bases and J by 3 bases, leaving 11 bases between them. Germline V CDR1 and CDR2: SGDLS, YYNGEE. The CDR3 spans 14 residues. CDR3 region: CASSPDMNNQPQHF. The CDR3 nucleotides read TGTGCCAGCAGCCCCGACATGAACAATCAGCCCCAGCATTTT. Full variable domain (missing parts from reference TRBV9 and TRBJ1-5): DSGVTQTPKHLITATGQRVTLRCSPRSGDLSVYWYQQSLDQGLQFLIQYYNGEERAKGNILERFSAQQFPDLHSELNLSSLELGDSALYFCASSPDMNNQPQHFGDGTRLSIL.

The V and J genes are TRBV18 and TRBJ1-6; no clear D gene. The CDR3 extends over 14 amino acids. In germline, CDR1 is KGHSH, CDR2 LQKENI. V lost 0 bases to trimming and J lost 9 bases, with 9 bases between them. CDR3 in amino acids: CASSPPGRRSPLHF. CDR3 DNA: TGTGCCAGCTCACCACCAGGGCGGCGTTCACCCCTCCACTTT.

With regard to this clone: This CDR3 is also generated by other DNA sequences in the sample. The chain recombines TRBV5-1 with TRBJ1-1; D not certain. The V end lost 2 bases, the J end lost 2 bases, and 10 bases lay between the germline ends. There are 14 residues in the CDR3. CDR1 is SGHRS, CDR2 YFSETQ, per germline. CDR3 residues: CASSLGPSNTEAFF. CDR3 coding DNA: TGCGCCAGCAGCTTAGGACCGAGCAACACTGAAGCTTTCTTT.

The chain links TRBV5-5 to TRBJ2-6, with D possibly TRBD1 on 6 matching bases. The CDR3 is 14 amino acids. Germline CDR1 is SGHKS and CDR2 is YYEKEE (reference sequence). With 4 bases removed from V and 1 base from J, the gap between germline ends came to 6 bases. CDR3 in amino acids: CASSTGSGANVLTF. CDR3 DNA sequence: TGTGCCAGCAGCACAGGGTCTGGGGCCAACGTCCTGACTTTC.

The chain uses TRBV5-6 and TRBJ2-1, with D unresolved. Germline V CDR1 and CDR2: SGHDT, YYEEEE. V was cut by 4 bases and J by 10 bases, with 9 bases left in between. There are 11 residues in the CDR3. The DNA for the CDR3 is TGTGCCAGCAGCGTGGACGCCGAGCAGTTCTTC. This codes for CASSVDAEQFF. The variable domain in full, with the rest retrieved from reference TRBV5-6 and TRBJ2-1, is DAGVTQSPTHLIKTRGQQVTLRCSPKSGHDTVSWYQQALGQGPQFIFQYYEEEERQRGNFPDRFSGHQFPNYSSELNVNALLLGDSALYLCASSVDAEQFFGPGTRLTVL.

V is TRBV5-4 and J is TRBJ1-6; the D is unclear. Germline V gene sequence: CDR1 SGHNT, CDR2 YYREEE (reference sequence). The V and J ends lost 4 bases and 10 bases respectively, with 9 bases between them. The CDR3 loop spans 12 amino acids. CDR3 in amino acids: CASSLPLSPLHF. CDR3 in DNA: TGTGCCAGCAGCCTTCCTCTCTCACCCCTCCACTTT.

The chain carries TRBV19 and TRBJ2-1; D may be TRBD1 or TRBD2 (6 bases each). Trimming cost V 5 bases and J 9 bases, with 20 bases left between them. CDR3 length: 15 amino acids. Germline CDR1 LNHDA, CDR2 SQIVND (reference sequence). DNA for the CDR3: TGTGCCAGTAGTTTCTCCTTCGCCGGAGGGGGTGAGCAGTTCTTC. Translation: CASSFSFAGGGEQFF.

The chain combines TRBV5-4 with TRBJ1-4; possibly TRBD1 for D (5 bases). The CDR3 spans 14 residues. V lost 4 bases to trimming and J lost 5 bases, with 12 bases between them. Per the germline V gene, CDR1 is SGHNT and CDR2 is YYREEE (reference sequence). CDR3 sequence reads: CASSVGRQNEKLFF. The DNA for the CDR3 is TGTGCCAGCAGCGTCGGGAGACAGAATGAAAAACTGTTTTTT.

This clone was seen a single time. The chain carries TRBV18 and TRBJ2-4; D call uncertain. The ends were cut back, 3 bases at V and 0 bases at J, with 6 bases in the middle. The CDR3 covers 14 residues. Germline V gives CDR1 KGHSH, CDR2 LQKENI. CDR3 in DNA: TGTGCCAGCTCACCGTCGGGAGCCAAAAACATTCAGTACTTC. This translates into CASSPSGAKNIQYF. The variable domain in full, completed from reference TRBV18 and TRBJ2-4, reads NAGVMQNPRHLVRRRGQEARLRCSPMKGHSHVYWYRQLPEEGLKFMVYLQKENIIDESGMPKERFSAEFPKEGPSILRIQQVVRGDSAAYFCASSPSGAKNIQYFGAGTRLSVL.

The rearrangement links TRBV3-1 (or the pseudogene TRBV3-2) to TRBJ1-5; 8 positions agree with TRBD1. J lost 6 bases, V lost 3 bases, and 16 bases had no gene match. CDR1 is LGHDT and CDR2 is YNNKEL in the germline V gene (reference sequence). The CDR3 contains 18 residues. In DNA, the CDR3 is TGTGCCAGCAGCCAGTCTGGGGCACCAGGGGGCATGGGTCAGCCCCAGCATTTT. This sequence encodes CASSQSGAPGGMGQPQHF.

V gene TRBV24-1 combines with J gene TRBJ2-2; the D is unclear. In germline, CDR1 is KGHDR, CDR2 SFDVKD. V was clipped by 3 bases and J by 0 bases, with 4 bases between them. The CDR3 loop spans 14 amino acids. The CDR3 sequence is CATSDATNTGELFF. The CDR3 region has the DNA TGTGCCACCAGTGATGCCACGAACACCGGGGAGCTGTTTTTT.

Concerning this clone: This CDR3 is also generated by other DNA sequences in the sample. This chain connects TRBV15 to TRBJ1-1; D unresolved. The CDR3 length is 14 residues. The V end was cut by 1 base, the J end by 1 base, with 7 bases between. The germline V gene has CDR1 LNHNV and CDR2 YYDKDF (reference sequence). CDR3 nucleotides: TGTGCCACCAGCAGAGGAGGCACGAACACTGAAGCTTTCTTT. Translated, it gives CATSRGGTNTEAFF. Filled out from reference TRBV15 and TRBJ1-1, the complete variable domain reads DAMVIQNPRYQVTQFGKPVTLSCSQTLNHNVMYWYQQKSSQAPKLLFHYYDKDFNNEADTPDNFQSRRPNTSFCFLDIRSPGLGDTAMYLCATSRGGTNTEAFFGQGTRLTVV.

This chain joins TRBV7-9 and TRBJ1-2; perhaps TRBD1 as D (5 bases). CDR3 length: 15 amino acids. The germline V gene has CDR1 SEHNR and CDR2 FQNEAQ (reference sequence). V dropped 3 bases and J dropped 6 bases, with 17 bases sitting between them. The CDR3 DNA reads as TGTGCCAGCAGCTTTCCGGGGGAAAGGGAGGATGGCTACACCTTC. It specifies CASSFPGEREDGYTF.

The V and J genes are TRBV25-1 and TRBJ1-6, with 9 bases that match TRBD1. The CDR3 length is 15 residues. Trimming cost V 3 bases and J 7 bases; bases outside gene matches: 4. CDR1 MGHDK and CDR2 SYGVNS come from the germline V gene. The CDR3 loop reads CASSDPGQGNSPLHF. The CDR3 DNA reads as TGTGCCAGCAGTGACCCCGGACAGGGGAATTCACCCCTCCACTTT.

This chain links TRBV2 with TRBJ2-4, with D possibly TRBD1 on 5 matching bases. The V end was cut by 4 bases, the J end by 5 bases, with 9 bases between. CDR3 size: 13 residues. CDR1 is SNHLY and CDR2 is FYNNEI in the germline V gene. The CDR3 DNA sequence: TGTGCCAGCAGTGGGGCAGGGCAAAACATTCAGTACTTC. Translation gives CASSGAGQNIQYF.

This chain uses TRBV10-2 with TRBJ2-1, with TRBD2 identical over 9 bases. CDR1 and CDR2 (germline): WSHSY, SAAADI. There are 16 residues in the CDR3. Trimming removed 5 bases from V and 5 bases from J; junction bases left unmatched: 10. CDR3 coding DNA: TGCGCCAGCAGTCCAGCGGGAGGATTGGAAAACAATGAGCAGTTCTTC. Residues: CASSPAGGLENNEQFF.

The CDR3 sequence: CATSDNTRGLGYNEQFF. In DNA, the CDR3 is TGTGCCACCAGTGATAACACCAGGGGGTTGGGGTACAATGAGCAGTTCTTC. V gene TRBV24-1 combines with J gene TRBJ2-1, with 7 bases identical to TRBD1. V was pared by 3 bases and J by 4 bases, with 11 bases of the junction left unmatched. CDR1 is KGHDR and CDR2 is SFDVKD in the germline V gene. This CDR3 is built from 17 residues.

A few counts support this clone. The sample contains more than one DNA sequence encoding this CDR3. This rearrangement joins TRBV6-4 to TRBJ1-2; a weak D match, TRBD1 (5 bases). V was shortened by 2 bases and J by 7 bases, with 11 bases between the two germline ends. The CDR3 extends over 13 amino acids. Per germline, CDR1 MRHNA and CDR2 SNTAGT. The CDR3 DNA sequence: TGTGCCAGCAGTGACGAGGGGCGAGGTGGCTACACCTTC. Amino acid sequence: CASSDEGRGGYTF.

J is TRBJ1-1 and V is TRBV2, with D unclear. The V end lost 0 bases, the J end lost 12 bases, and 14 bases lay between the germline ends. The V gene's germline CDR1 is SNHLY and CDR2 FYNNEI. This CDR3 is 13 amino acids long. The CDR3 DNA reads TGTGCCAGCAGTGAAGCGGTAGGCAGTCGATCTTTCTTT. Protein: CASSEAVGSRSFF.

This clone was observed a few times. This chain uses TRBV5-6 with TRBJ1-5, with unresolved D. Germline V gives CDR1 SGHDT, CDR2 YYEEEE. Trimming removed 4 bases at V and 0 bases at J, with 14 bases between. The CDR3 totals 16 residues. CDR3 sequence reads: CASSRWSTDSNQPQHF. For the CDR3, the DNA is TGTGCCAGCAGCCGATGGAGTACCGATAGCAATCAGCCCCAGCATTTT.

This chain uses TRBV5-1 with TRBJ2-5, with D perhaps TRBD2 (5 bases). V gave up 4 bases and J gave up 3 bases, with 16 bases separating them. Germline lookup yields CDR1 SGHRS and CDR2 YFSETQ. The CDR3 spans 15 residues. CDR3 in DNA: TGCGCCAGCAGCCCCGTGGTCCGGGAAAAAGAGACCCAGTACTTC. This encodes CASSPVVREKETQYF.

The chain recombines TRBV15 with TRBJ2-3; D not certain. The V gene's germline CDR1 is LNHNV and CDR2 YYDKDF (reference sequence). V lost 3 bases and J 0 bases, leaving 10 bases between the germline ends. The CDR3 totals 15 residues. The CDR3 sequence is CATSRRTASTDTQYF. The DNA for the CDR3 is TGTGCCACCAGCAGGAGGACCGCTAGCACAGATACGCAGTATTTT.

V and J are TRBV7-2 and TRBJ1-5; tentatively, D is TRBD1 (5 bases). V was clipped by 7 bases and J by 1 base, with 14 bases between them. This CDR3 spans 15 amino acids. The germline gives CDR1 SGHTA, CDR2 FQGNSA. CDR3 residues: CASTEWGYSNQPQHF. The CDR3, as DNA: TGTGCCAGCACCGAATGGGGGTACAGCAATCAGCCCCAGCATTTT.